This is a list of T cell receptor beta chains from one sample in a study of shared clonotypes between healthy human individuals. TCRdb keeps only in-frame clones here, not all; method: immunoSEQ multiplex PCR. This sample has around 1.9 million clones, with over 85% found just once. The material sequenced was naive CD8+ T cells from PBMCs. All receptors derive from a man younger than 30 in good health. Some clones in this sample may be carry-over from other donors' samples. Each CDR3 is given with its conserved first and last residue. Each record gives: J gene, V gene, D gene, clone size, CDR3 protein, CDR3 DNA. D genes are given only for firm matches. Size is omitted from some rows. Given values are once, few, many or a class for expanded clones.

J gene: TRBJ1-1; V gene: TRBV5-1; D gene: .; clone size: .; CDR3 protein: CASRPPLGAEAFF; CDR3 DNA: TGCGCCAGCAGACCCCCCCTGGGTGCTGAAGCTTTCTTT
J gene: TRBJ1-2; V gene: TRBV19; D gene: .; clone size: .; CDR3 protein: CASSIVPRDYGYTF; CDR3 DNA: TGTGCCAGTAGTATAGTACCGAGAGACTATGGCTACACCTTC
J gene: TRBJ1-1; V gene: TRBV27; D gene: .; clone size: once; CDR3 protein: CASSSRYALRNTEAFF; CDR3 DNA: TGTGCCAGCAGTTCAAGATACGCCCTGAGGAACACTGAAGCTTTCTTT
J gene: TRBJ2-5; V gene: TRBV21-1; D gene: .; clone size: .; CDR3 protein: CASSYRDKGETQYF; CDR3 DNA: TGTGCCAGCAGCTACCGGGACAAGGGGGAGACCCAGTACTTC
J gene: TRBJ2-1; V gene: TRBV7-2; D gene: .; clone size: .; CDR3 protein: CASSSKVVLGTSSYNEQFF; CDR3 DNA: TGTGCCAGCAGCTCCAAAGTCGTTTTGGGGACCAGCTCCTACAATGAGCAGTTCTTC
J gene: TRBJ2-5; V gene: TRBV5-6; D gene: TRBD2; clone size: .; CDR3 protein: CASSLWRIGLAGQETQYF; CDR3 DNA: TGTGCCAGCAGCTTGTGGCGGATTGGGCTAGCGGGCCAAGAGACCCAGTACTTC
J gene: TRBJ2-7; V gene: TRBV27; D gene: TRBD1; clone size: .; CDR3 protein: CASSVGTGWTYEQYF; CDR3 DNA: TGTGCCAGCAGTGTCGGGACAGGGTGGACTTACGAGCAGTACTTC
J gene: TRBJ1-5; V gene: TRBV13; D gene: .; clone size: .; CDR3 protein: CASSLGPGLSAGQPQHF; CDR3 DNA: TGTGCCAGCAGCTTAGGCCCCGGACTCTCAGCAGGCCAGCCCCAGCATTTT
J gene: TRBJ2-1; V gene: TRBV7-3; D gene: TRBD2; clone size: .; CDR3 protein: CASSWGLAGGYNEQFF; CDR3 DNA: TGTGCCAGCAGCTGGGGACTAGCGGGAGGCTACAATGAGCAGTTCTTC
J gene: TRBJ2-7; V gene: TRBV7-2; D gene: .; clone size: .; CDR3 protein: CASSLGAGKGYEQYF; CDR3 DNA: TGTGCCAGCAGCTTAGGTGCAGGGAAAGGGTACGAGCAGTACTTC
J gene: TRBJ2-5; V gene: TRBV7-9; D gene: .; clone size: once; CDR3 protein: CASSLGRRETETQYF; CDR3 DNA: TGTGCCAGCAGCTTAGGCCGGAGGGAAACGGAGACCCAGTACTTC
J gene: TRBJ2-7; V gene: TRBV7-7; D gene: .; clone size: .; CDR3 protein: CASSLAVGREQYF; CDR3 DNA: TGTGCCAGCAGCTTAGCGGTAGGTCGGGAGCAGTACTTC
J gene: TRBJ2-1; V gene: TRBV9; D gene: TRBD2; clone size: .; CDR3 protein: CASASGNHNEQFF; CDR3 DNA: TGTGCCAGCGCTAGCGGGAACCACAATGAGCAGTTCTTC
J gene: TRBJ2-7; V gene: TRBV7-8; D gene: TRBD1; clone size: .; CDR3 protein: CASSPTGSSYEQYF; CDR3 DNA: TGTGCCAGCAGCCCGACAGGGAGCTCCTACGAGCAGTACTTC
J gene: TRBJ2-1; V gene: TRBV5-1; D gene: .; clone size: .; CDR3 protein: CASRLGANEQFF; CDR3 DNA: TGCGCCAGCAGATTGGGCGCCAATGAGCAGTTCTTC
J gene: TRBJ1-2; V gene: TRBV6-5; D gene: .; clone size: .; CDR3 protein: CASSYRTGYGYTF; CDR3 DNA: TGTGCCAGCAGTTACAGGACGGGCTATGGCTACACCTTC
J gene: TRBJ1-5; V gene: TRBV6-1; D gene: .; clone size: .; CDR3 protein: CASSGWGANQPQHF; CDR3 DNA: TGTGCCAGCAGTGGTTGGGGGGCTAATCAGCCCCAGCATTTT
J gene: TRBJ2-7; V gene: TRBV28; D gene: .; clone size: .; CDR3 protein: CASSSPHEGEFYEQYF; CDR3 DNA: TGTGCCAGCAGTTCCCCCCATGAGGGTGAGTTCTACGAGCAGTACTTC